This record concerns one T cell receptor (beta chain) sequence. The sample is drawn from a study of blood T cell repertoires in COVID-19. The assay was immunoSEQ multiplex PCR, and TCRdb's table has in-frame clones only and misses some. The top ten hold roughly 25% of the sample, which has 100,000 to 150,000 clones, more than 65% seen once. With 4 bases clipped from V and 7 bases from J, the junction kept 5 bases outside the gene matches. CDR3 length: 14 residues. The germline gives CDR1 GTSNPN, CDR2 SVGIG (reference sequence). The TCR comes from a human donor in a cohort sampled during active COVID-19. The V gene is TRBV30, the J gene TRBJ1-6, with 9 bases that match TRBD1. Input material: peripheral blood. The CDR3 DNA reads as TGTGCCTGGAACACCGGGACAGGGAATTCACCCCTCCACTTT. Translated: CAWNTGTGNSPLHF.